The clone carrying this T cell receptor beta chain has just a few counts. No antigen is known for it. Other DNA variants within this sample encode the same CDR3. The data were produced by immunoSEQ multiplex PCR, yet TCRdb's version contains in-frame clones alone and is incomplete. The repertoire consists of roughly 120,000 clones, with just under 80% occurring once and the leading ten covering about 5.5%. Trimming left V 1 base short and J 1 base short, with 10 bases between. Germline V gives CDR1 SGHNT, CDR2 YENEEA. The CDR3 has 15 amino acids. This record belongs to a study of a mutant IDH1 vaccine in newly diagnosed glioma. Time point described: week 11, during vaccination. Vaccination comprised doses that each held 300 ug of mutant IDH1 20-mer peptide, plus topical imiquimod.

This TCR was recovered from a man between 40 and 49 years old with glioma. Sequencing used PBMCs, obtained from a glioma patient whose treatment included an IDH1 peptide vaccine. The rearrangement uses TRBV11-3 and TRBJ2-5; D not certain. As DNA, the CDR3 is TGTGCCAGCAGCTTAGGGTGGCACAGCCAAGAGACCCAGTACTTC. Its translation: CASSLGWHSQETQYF.